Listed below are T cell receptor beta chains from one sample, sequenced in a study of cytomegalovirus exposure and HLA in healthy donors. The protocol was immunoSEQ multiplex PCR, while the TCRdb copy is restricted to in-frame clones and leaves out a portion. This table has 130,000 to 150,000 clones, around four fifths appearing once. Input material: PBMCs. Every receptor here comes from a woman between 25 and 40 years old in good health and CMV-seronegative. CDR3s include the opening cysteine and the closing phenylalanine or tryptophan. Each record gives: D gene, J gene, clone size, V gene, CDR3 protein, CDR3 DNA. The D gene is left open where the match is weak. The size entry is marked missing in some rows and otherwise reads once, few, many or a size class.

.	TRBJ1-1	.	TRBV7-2	CASSLEPNTEAFF	TGTGCCAGCAGCTTGGAGCCGAACACTGAAGCTTTCTTT
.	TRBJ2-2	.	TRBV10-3	CASNRVTGELFF	TGTGCCTCAAACAGGGTCACCGGGGAGCTGTTTTTT
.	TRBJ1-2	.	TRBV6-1	CASSARDIYGYTF	TGTGCCAGCAGCGCGAGAGACATCTATGGCTACACCTTC
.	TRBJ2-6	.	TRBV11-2	CASSKQGLSSGANVLTF	TGTGCCAGCAGCAAGCAGGGTCTTAGCTCTGGGGCCAACGTCCTGACTTTC
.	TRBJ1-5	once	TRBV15	CATSRGGGSLMDQPQHF	TGTGCCACCAGCAGAGGAGGAGGGTCCCTTATGGATCAGCCCCAGCATTTT
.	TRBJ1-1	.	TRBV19	CASSINGHKNTEAFF	TGTGCCAGTAGTATAAACGGACACAAGAACACTGAAGCTTTCTTT
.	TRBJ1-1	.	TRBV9	CASSVGPTIGFTEAFF	TGTGCCAGCAGCGTAGGTCCCACTATAGGTTTCACTGAAGCTTTCTTT
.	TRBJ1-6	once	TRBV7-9	CASSLVRESPLHF	TGTGCCAGCAGCTTAGTCCGGGAATCACCCCTCCACTTT
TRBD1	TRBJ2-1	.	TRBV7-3	CASSLKGASLGSYNEQFF	TGTGCCAGCAGCTTAAAGGGGGCGTCTCTCGGCTCCTACAATGAGCAGTTCTTC
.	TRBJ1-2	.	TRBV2	CASSEQVGYGYTF	TGTGCCAGCAGTGAACAGGTCGGCTATGGCTACACCTTC
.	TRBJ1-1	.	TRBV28	CASRPGVRMNTEAFF	TGTGCCAGCAGACCGGGAGTAAGAATGAACACTGAAGCTTTCTTT
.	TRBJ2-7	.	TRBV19	CASNVGPAYEQYF	TGTGCCAGTAACGTGGGGCCAGCCTACGAGCAGTACTTC
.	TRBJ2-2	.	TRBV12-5	CASGRGTGELFF	TGTGCTAGTGGCCGGGGGACCGGGGAGCTGTTTTTT
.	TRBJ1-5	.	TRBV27	CASSFWLGSAEIAEEPQHF	TGTGCCAGCAGTTTTTGGTTAGGATCGGCAGAGATCGCGGAAGAGCCCCAGCATTTT
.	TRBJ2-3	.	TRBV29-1	CSVEGAGSTDTQYF	TGCAGCGTTGAAGGCGCGGGGAGCACAGATACGCAGTATTTT
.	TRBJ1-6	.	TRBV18	CASSPTVSDHSPLHF	TGTGCCAGCTCACCGACAGTTAGTGATCATTCACCCCTCCACTTT
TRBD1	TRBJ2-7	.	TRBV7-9	CASSSPQRTGDYEQYF	TGTGCCAGCAGCTCCCCCCAAAGGACAGGAGACTACGAGCAGTACTTC
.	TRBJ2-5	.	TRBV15	CATSRGGGDQETQYF	TGTGCCACCAGCAGAGGTGGCGGGGACCAAGAGACCCAGTACTTC
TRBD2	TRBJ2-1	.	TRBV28	CASRSGGRYNEQFF	TGTGCCAGCAGGAGCGGGGGCCGTTACAATGAGCAGTTCTTC
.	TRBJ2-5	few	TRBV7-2	CASSSQPGSETQYF	TGTGCCAGCAGCTCCCAGCCGGGGTCAGAGACCCAGTACTTC
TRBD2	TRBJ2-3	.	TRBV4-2	CASSQEVGGGDTQYF	TGTGCCAGCAGCCAAGAGGTGGGGGGGGGAGATACGCAGTATTTT
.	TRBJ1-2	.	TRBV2	CASSDSFAQGYTF	TGTGCCAGCAGTGATTCGTTCGCGCAAGGCTACACCTTC
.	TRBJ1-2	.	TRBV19	CASRDSHYGYTF	TGTGCCAGTAGGGACAGCCACTATGGCTACACCTTC
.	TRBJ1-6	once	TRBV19	CASSILLRTDYNSPLHF	TGTGCCAGTAGTATTCTCTTACGGACAGACTATAATTCACCCCTCCACTTT